This TCR beta chain was observed in a study of shared clonotypes between healthy human individuals. CDR1 is SGHTA and CDR2 is FQGTGA in the germline V gene. V was clipped by 4 bases and J by 0 bases, with 9 bases between them. The CDR3 totals 15 residues. Sequencing used immunoSEQ multiplex PCR; TCRdb keeps in-frame clones, though not all of them. Found here are about 2.1 million clones, just over 90% of them singletons; the top ten hold 1.5% to 2%. In the naive CD8 group, cells lacked CD45RO and were positively selected for CCR7, so terminally differentiated effector memory CD45RA+ cells were left out.

This TCR came from a man aged 18 to 30 in good health. Some clones in this sample may be carry-over from other donors' samples. The gene calls are TRBV7-3 and TRBJ2-2; D not certain. The sequencing input was naive CD8+ T cells from PBMCs. The CDR3 DNA reads as TGTGCCAGCAGCTCGCCTTTGGCGAACACCGGGGAGCTGTTTTTT. Amino acid sequence: CASSSPLANTGELFF. Filled out from reference TRBV7-3 and TRBJ2-2, the complete variable domain reads GAGVSQTPSNKVTEKGKYVELRCDPISGHTALYWYRQSLGQGPEFLIYFQGTGAADDSGLPNDRFFAVRPEGSVSTLKIQRTERGDSAVYLCASSSPLANTGELFFGEGSRLTVL.